Shown below are 26 T cell receptor beta chains from a single sample sequenced in a study of cytomegalovirus exposure and HLA in healthy donors (dated by TCRdb to the late 2010s). Libraries came from the immunoSEQ multiplex PCR assay. The multiplex PCR relied on a mix of 60 forward primers for TCR Vbeta segments and 13 reverse primers for TCR Jbeta segments. TCRdb's version of the immuneACCESS table is confined to in-frame rearrangements and falls short of the full clone set. An unresolved V gene accounts for under half of the shortfall where checked; the remainder is of unknown origin. The table for this sample shows 90,000 to 150,000 clones. Roughly 3.5% of the sample is taken by the ten largest. Sequencing was carried out using PBMCs. The receptors stem from a man between 18 and 35 years old in good health and CMV-seronegative.

The CDR3 protein is CASSPRQDKNEKLFF. The CDR3 DNA is TGTGCCAGCAGCCCAAGACAGGATAAAAATGAAAAACTGTTTTTT. V and J are TRBV9 and TRBJ1-4, with a tentative D call TRBD1 (6 bases). V dropped 4 bases and J dropped 5 bases, with 15 bases sitting between them. The V gene's germline CDR1 is SGDLS and CDR2 YYNGEE. The CDR3 spans 15 residues. Complete variable domain (other parts from reference TRBV9 and TRBJ1-4): DSGVTQTPKHLITATGQRVTLRCSPRSGDLSVYWYQQSLDQGLQFLIQYYNGEERAKGNILERFSAQQFPDLHSELNLSSLELGDSALYFCASSPRQDKNEKLFFGSGTQLSVL.

V gene TRBV5-6 combines with J gene TRBJ2-7; D gene uncertain. V was shortened by 3 bases and J by 3 bases, with 16 bases between the two germline ends. Germline V CDR1 and CDR2: SGHDT, YYEEEE. The CDR3 runs to 15 residues. The CDR3 loop reads CASSWAPGNFYEQYF. CDR3 nucleotides: TGTGCCAGCAGCTGGGCCCCAGGTAACTTCTACGAGCAGTACTTC.

The rearrangement uses TRBV28 and TRBJ2-1; TRBD2 might be the D (5 bases). The CDR3 sequence is 14 residues long. Germline V CDR1 and CDR2: MDHEN, SYDVKM. V was pared by 7 bases and J by 0 bases, with 10 bases between. The CDR3 spells CASTVASSYNEQFF. The DNA of the CDR3 is TGTGCCAGCACGGTAGCGAGCTCCTACAATGAGCAGTTCTTC.

The rearrangement links TRBV19 to TRBJ1-1; no firm D call. The V gene's germline CDR1 is LNHDA and CDR2 SQIVND (reference sequence). There are 13 residues in the CDR3. The ends were cut back, 2 bases at V and 1 base at J, with 5 bases in the middle. The CDR3 loop reads CASSINKNTEAFF. The CDR3 DNA reads TGTGCCAGTAGTATAAACAAGAACACTGAAGCTTTCTTT. Full variable domain (missing parts from reference TRBV19 and TRBJ1-1): DGGITQSPKYLFRKEGQNVTLSCEQNLNHDAMYWYRQDPGQGLRLIYYSQIVNDFQKGDIAEGYSVSREKKESFPLTVTSAQKNPTAFYLCASSINKNTEAFFGQGTRLTVV.

This sequence joins TRBV18 and TRBJ2-7; weak D call: TRBD1 (6 bases). CDR1 is KGHSH, CDR2 LQKENI, per germline. The CDR3 totals 22 residues. With 6 bases removed from V and 5 bases from J, the gap between germline ends came to 41 bases. The CDR3 DNA follows: TGTGCCAGCTCTCAGGGGACAAGTGACCGCTCCGAACTGGCAAGGGAACATAACGAGCAGTACTTC. Encoded protein: CASSQGTSDRSELAREHNEQYF. Drawing the rest from reference TRBV18 and TRBJ2-7, the complete variable domain is NAGVMQNPRHLVRRRGQEARLRCSPMKGHSHVYWYRQLPEEGLKFMVYLQKENIIDESGMPKERFSAEFPKEGPSILRIQQVVRGDSAAYFCASSQGTSDRSELAREHNEQYFGPGTRLTVT.

The chain combines TRBV6-4 with TRBJ2-3, with 11 bases identical to TRBD2. V shed 6 bases and J 7 bases; nucleotides not matched to a gene: 9. The V gene's germline CDR1 is MRHNA and CDR2 SNTAGT. The CDR3 is 15 residues long. The CDR3: CASRDTSGRSYTQYF. The CDR3 DNA reads TGTGCCAGCAGGGATACTAGCGGGAGATCATATACGCAGTATTTT.

The rearrangement links TRBV20-1 to TRBJ2-5, with D hard to call. V lost 7 bases to trimming and J lost 3 bases, with 9 bases between them. CDR1 DFQATT and CDR2 SNEGSKA come from the germline V gene (reference sequence). The CDR3 has 11 residues. CDR3 sequence: CSVQFKETQYF. In DNA, the CDR3 is TGCAGTGTGCAGTTTAAAGAGACCCAGTACTTC.

This chain joins TRBV27 and TRBJ2-1; the match to TRBD2 covers 7 bases. V was clipped by 8 bases and J by 9 bases; unmatched bases: 13. Per the germline V gene, CDR1 is MNHEY and CDR2 is SMNVEV (reference sequence). CDR3 length: 14 residues. In DNA form, the CDR3 reads TGTGCCAGCGCAACGGGGCGGGAGCGAGGTGAGCAGTTCTTC. The encoded protein is CASATGRERGEQFF.

The J gene is TRBJ1-5, the V gene TRBV18; 7 bases map to TRBD1. Losses at the gene ends were 6 bases for V and 3 bases for J; bases not matched to a gene: 5. CDR1 and CDR2 from the germline V gene are KGHSH and LQKENI. This CDR3 is 14 amino acids long. The CDR3 nucleotides are TGTGCCAGCTCCCTTACAGGGGACAATCAGCCCCAGCATTTT. It codes for CASSLTGDNQPQHF.

V is TRBV27 and J is TRBJ2-5; perhaps TRBD1 as D (7 bases). This CDR3 is 15 amino acids long. From germline, CDR1 is MNHEY and CDR2 SMNVEV (reference sequence). Trimming took off 5 bases at V and 1 base at J, with 14 bases between the two ends. The CDR3 region is CASSKRQGLQETQYF. CDR3 sequence (DNA): TGTGCCAGCAGTAAACGACAGGGACTCCAAGAGACCCAGTACTTC.

The chain is built from TRBV18 and TRBJ2-6; no clear D gene. Germline V gene sequence: CDR1 KGHSH, CDR2 LQKENI. V lost 2 bases and J 0 bases, leaving 5 bases between the germline ends. This CDR3 has 15 amino acids. CDR3 sequence: CASSPVLSGANVLTF. CDR3 nucleotides: TGTGCCAGCTCACCAGTCCTCTCTGGGGCCAACGTCCTGACTTTC.

This rearrangement joins TRBV5-4 to TRBJ2-7; TRBD2 is a possible D gene (6 bases). CDR1 and CDR2 (germline): SGHNT, YYREEE (reference sequence). There are 16 residues in the CDR3. Trimming cost V 0 bases and J 0 bases, with 13 bases left between them. The CDR3 loop is CASSLGAGPSSYEQYF. The CDR3 DNA follows: TGTGCCAGCAGCTTGGGGGCGGGACCCAGCTCCTACGAGCAGTACTTC.

The chain employs TRBV6-5 and TRBJ2-1; D not resolved. CDR3 size: 12 residues. Germline CDR1 MNHEY, CDR2 SVGAGI. The ends were cut back, 5 bases at V and 4 bases at J, with 6 bases in the middle. CDR3 sequence: CASSGVYNEQFF. The CDR3 DNA sequence: TGTGCCAGCAGTGGAGTATACAATGAGCAGTTCTTC.

The chain is built from TRBV7-2 and TRBJ1-3, with TRBD1 as a possible D gene (5 bases). Trimming cost V 1 base and J 2 bases, with 12 bases left between them. Germline assignment: CDR1 SGHTA and CDR2 FQGNSA. The length of the CDR3 is 16 residues. As DNA, the CDR3 is TGTGCCAGCAGCTTAGAGGTGGGGCGCACTGGAAACACCATATATTTT. Translated: CASSLEVGRTGNTIYF.

CDR3 sequence: CASSGTGGTEAFF. The DNA for the CDR3 is TGCGCCAGCAGCGGGACAGGCGGCACTGAAGCTTTCTTT. The V call is TRBV5-1, the J call TRBJ1-1; 8 bases line up with TRBD1. Germline V gene lookup returns CDR1 SGHRS and CDR2 YFSETQ. The CDR3 is 13 residues long. J lost 4 bases, V lost 4 bases, and 3 bases had no gene match.

The rearrangement links TRBV9 to TRBJ2-7, with TRBD2 as a possible D gene (6 bases). The germline CDR1 and CDR2 sequences are SGDLS and YYNGEE. Trimming removed 2 bases at V and 0 bases at J, with 12 bases between. The CDR3 is 15 amino acids. CDR3 in amino acids: CASSVNPGSSYEQYF. DNA of the CDR3: TGTGCCAGCAGCGTGAACCCCGGGAGCTCCTACGAGCAGTACTTC.

This chain connects TRBV9 to TRBJ2-7; weak D call: TRBD2 (6 bases). The germline gives CDR1 SGDLS, CDR2 YYNGEE. The length of the CDR3 is 12 residues. Trimming shortened V by 1 base and J by 7 bases, and 9 bases separated the two germline ends. This CDR3 is CASSVNGGEQYF. CDR3 DNA: TGTGCCAGCAGCGTAAATGGGGGGGAGCAGTACTTC.

This chain uses TRBV19 with TRBJ2-7; D might be TRBD2 (6 bases). The CDR3 has 13 amino acids. Trimming removed 10 bases at V and 3 bases at J, with 16 bases between. CDR1 is LNHDA, CDR2 SQIVND, per germline (reference sequence). CDR3 amino acids: CATGGVTDYEQYF. As DNA, the CDR3 is TGTGCCACCGGAGGGGTAACCGACTACGAGCAGTACTTC.

The chain is built from TRBV27 and TRBJ2-7, with 8 nucleotides matching TRBD1. The ends lost 2 bases at V and 3 bases at J; junction bases unmatched: 3. In germline, CDR1 is MNHEY, CDR2 SMNVEV (reference sequence). The CDR3 spans 14 residues. The DNA of the CDR3 is TGTGCCAGCAGTTTACGGGGACAGGTCTACGAGCAGTACTTC. Protein product: CASSLRGQVYEQYF.

The CDR3 protein is CASMDTSGYQGGSSYEQYF. The CDR3 coding sequence is TGCGCCAGCATGGACACTAGTGGGTACCAGGGGGGAAGCTCCTACGAGCAGTACTTC. The chain employs TRBV10-2 and TRBJ2-7; TRBD1 is a possible D gene (7 bases). Germline CDR1 reads WSHSY; CDR2 reads SAAADI. The CDR3 sequence is 19 residues long. Trimming removed 7 bases at V and 0 bases at J, with 28 bases between.

The V and J genes are TRBV28 and TRBJ2-5; D perhaps matches TRBD2 (5 bases). This CDR3 has 15 amino acids. Germline CDR1 MDHEN, CDR2 SYDVKM. Between the trimmed V and J ends, which lost 6 bases and 0 bases, there was a span of 14 bases. CDR3 sequence: CASRLYTRYQETQYF. The CDR3 nucleotides read TGTGCCAGCAGACTCTATACTAGATACCAAGAGACCCAGTACTTC.

The chain carries TRBV5-1 and TRBJ1-3, with TRBD1 matching over 11 bases. The CDR3 totals 19 residues. With V trimmed by 4 bases and J by 0 bases, 12 bases remained unmatched. Germline V CDR1 and CDR2: SGHRS, YFSETQ. The CDR3 nucleotides read TGCGCCAGCAGCAGGACTTGGACAGGGGGCAGAGGCTCTGGAAACACCATATATTTT. This codes for CASSRTWTGGRGSGNTIYF.

The rearrangement joins TRBV14 to TRBJ1-1; D remains unclear. V gave up 4 bases and J gave up 0 bases, with 6 bases separating them. CDR3 length equals 13 residues. The germline gives CDR1 SGHDN, CDR2 FVKESK. Here the CDR3 reads CASSLKLNTEAFF. Here the CDR3 DNA reads TGTGCCAGCAGCCTTAAATTGAACACTGAAGCTTTCTTT.

This chain joins TRBV6-1 and TRBJ2-7, with 7 nucleotides matching TRBD1. Germline CDR1 is MNHNS and CDR2 is SASEGT. The CDR3 is 12 amino acids. The DNA of the CDR3 is TGTGTACCGGGACAGTCGTCCTACGAGCAGTACTTC. Translated: CVPGQSSYEQYF.

V gene TRBV4-1 combines with J gene TRBJ2-7, with no clear D. The CDR3 is 15 amino acids. The germline V gene encodes CDR1 MGHRA and CDR2 YSYEKL. Trimming stripped 4 bases from V and 1 base from J, with 14 bases between. This CDR3 is CASSPWQTSSYEQYF. In nucleotides, the CDR3 is TGCGCCAGCAGCCCCTGGCAAACCTCTTCCTACGAGCAGTACTTC.

The chain joins TRBV6-1 to TRBJ2-1, with TRBD2 identical over 7 bases. Germline CDR1 is MNHNS and CDR2 is SASEGT. This CDR3 contains 14 residues. With 6 bases clipped from V and 6 bases from J, the junction kept 8 bases outside the gene matches. The CDR3 here is CASRGGEGRNEQFF. DNA for the CDR3: TGTGCCAGCAGGGGGGGGGAGGGCCGCAATGAGCAGTTCTTC.